Shown below are 17 T cell receptor beta chains from a single sample sequenced in a study of cytotoxic CD8 clonotypes in ibrutinib-treated CLL (dated by TCRdb to the early 2020s). What the time point label conveys for this sample: roughly 2 years on ibrutinib. Libraries were constructed by the immunoSEQ multiplex PCR assay. Imported from immuneACCESS, the table was reduced by TCRdb to in-frame sequences with V and J called. These copies leave out some clones; in studies compared against another copy, an unresolved V gene accounts for under half, and the cause of the remainder is not known. The sample data list about 76,000 clones, and approximately 87% of these were observed just once. Together, the top ten hold about 39% of the sample. The sequencing here drew on PBMCs, taken after 24 months of ibrutinib treatment. These receptors were collected from a human donor with chronic lymphocytic leukemia.

The CDR3 loop reads CASSPQVGIQETQYF. CDR3 coding DNA: TGTGCCAGCTCACCGCAAGTGGGAATCCAAGAGACCCAGTACTTC. V usage is TRBV18 and J usage is TRBJ2-5; D uncertain. CDR3 size: 15 residues. The germline gives CDR1 KGHSH, CDR2 LQKENI. Trimming took 3 bases from V and 1 from J, leaving 12 bases between them.

This clone came up a few times. The chain carries TRBV30 and TRBJ1-3, with D maybe TRBD1 (6 bases). Germline V gene sequence: CDR1 GTSNPN, CDR2 SVGIG (reference sequence). There are 12 residues in the CDR3. Trimming took 5 bases from V and 7 from J, leaving 12 bases between them. The CDR3 DNA is TGTGCCTGGGACCAAGGGGGGAACACCATATATTTT. Residues: CAWDQGGNTIYF.

This clone was observed a few times. J is TRBJ2-7 and V is TRBV7-5; the table's D call of TRBD1 was not tested on the DNA. TRBV7-5 is flagged as a pseudogene. This CDR3 is 15 amino acids long. This chain's CDR3 is CVRSCSRQERYEQYF. The CDR3 DNA reads as TGTGTCAGAAGCTGCTCCCGGCAGGAACGGTACGAGCAGTACTTC.

This clone was detected only once. This chain connects TRBV6-1 to TRBJ2-3; D tentatively fits TRBD1 or TRBD2 (5 bases each). The CDR3 loop spans 15 amino acids. V lost 5 bases to trimming and J lost 0 bases, with 12 bases between them. CDR1 and CDR2 from the germline V gene are MNHNS and SASEGT. The CDR3 region has the DNA TGTGCCAGCAGTTTCCGGGACGGAAGCACAGATACGCAGTATTTT. The encoded protein is CASSFRDGSTDTQYF.

In DNA form, the CDR3 reads TGTGCCAGCAGCTTGGGACAGGGCCTTAACACTGAAGCTTTCTTT. It codes for CASSLGQGLNTEAFF. The V and J genes are TRBV5-4 and TRBJ1-1; 7 positions agree with TRBD1. From germline, CDR1 is SGHNT and CDR2 YYREEE (reference sequence). V was clipped by 0 bases and J by 2 bases; unmatched bases: 4. The CDR3 is 15 residues long.

CDR3 bases: TGTGCCAGCGGGCCTCGGCCCTACGAGGACAATGAGCAGTTCTTC. It yields the protein CASGPRPYEDNEQFF. The chain links TRBV21-1 to TRBJ2-1. TRBV21-1 is an annotated pseudogene. The CDR3 loop spans 15 amino acids.

V usage is TRBV27 and J usage is TRBJ2-5; D is unresolved. Trimming shortened V by 2 bases and J by 9 bases, and 19 bases separated the two germline ends. CDR1 MNHEY and CDR2 SMNVEV come from the germline V gene (reference sequence). There are 15 residues in the CDR3. The CDR3 region is CASSLKVDTTFAQYF. CDR3 nucleotide sequence: TGTGCCAGCAGTTTAAAGGTTGACACGACTTTCGCCCAGTACTTC.

This rearrangement joins TRBV5-6 to TRBJ2-4; 9 bases match TRBD1. This CDR3 is 15 amino acids long. Germline CDR1 is SGHDT and CDR2 is YYEEEE. V trimming: 0 bases; J trimming: 5 bases; junction bases outside the gene matches: 3. This chain's CDR3 is CASSLGGQGENIQYF. For the CDR3, the DNA is TGTGCCAGCAGCTTGGGGGGACAGGGTGAAAACATTCAGTACTTC. Full variable domain (outside the CDR3, taken from reference TRBV5-6 and TRBJ2-4): DAGVTQSPTHLIKTRGQQVTLRCSPKSGHDTVSWYQQALGQGPQFIFQYYEEEERQRGNFPDRFSGHQFPNYSSELNVNALLLGDSALYLCASSLGGQGENIQYFGAGTRLSVL.

J is TRBJ2-3 and V is TRBV10-1; 12 bases are shared with TRBD2. Losses at the gene ends were 6 bases for V and 5 bases for J; bases not matched to a gene: 3. Germline lookup yields CDR1 WNHNN and CDR2 SYGVQD (reference sequence). The CDR3 loop spans 14 amino acids. CDR3 nucleotide sequence: TGCGCCAGCAGCGAACTAGCGGGAGGAGATACGCAGTATTTT. This codes for CASSELAGGDTQYF.

The chain recombines TRBV4-1 with TRBJ2-3, with 8 bases that match TRBD2. V was clipped by 5 bases and J by 6 bases; unmatched bases: 13. Germline assignment: CDR1 MGHRA and CDR2 YSYEKL. The CDR3 totals 16 residues. The chain's CDR3 is CASSAELARGGDTQYF. The CDR3 bases are TGCGCCAGCAGCGCCGAACTAGCGCGCGGGGGGGATACGCAGTATTTT.

The chain uses TRBV4-3 and TRBJ2-2, with no clear D. Germline assignment: CDR1 LGHNA and CDR2 YSLEER. This CDR3 spans 14 amino acids. The germline V and J ends were trimmed by 0 bases and 7 bases, with 9 bases remaining between them. The CDR3 bases are TGCGCCAGCAGCCAAGAGGCCCTGGGCGGGGAGCTGTTTTTT. Amino acids: CASSQEALGGELFF.

The chain has TRBV5-1 and TRBJ1-5, with D possibly matching TRBD1 (5 bases). The germline gives CDR1 SGHRS, CDR2 YFSETQ. V was cut by 5 bases and J by 0 bases, with 12 bases left in between. The CDR3 runs 15 residues. The CDR3 DNA is TGCGCCAGCAGTCGGGGGGGAGATAGCAATCAGCCCCAGCATTTT. This encodes CASSRGGDSNQPQHF.

The chain combines TRBV9 with TRBJ2-1, with 8 positions matching TRBD2. This CDR3 has 12 residues. The germline CDR1 and CDR2 sequences are SGDLS and YYNGEE. The CDR3 DNA reads as TGTGCATGCGGGAGGAATAACAATGAGCAGTTCTTC. Translation gives CACGRNNNEQFF.

The rearrangement uses TRBV6-1 and TRBJ2-7, with D tentatively TRBD1 (6 bases). The germline V gene encodes CDR1 MNHNS and CDR2 SASEGT. The CDR3 consists of 13 residues. V shed 6 bases and J shed 4 bases, with 13 bases lying between them. CDR3 bases: TGTGCCAGCAGAGAACAGGGAAGGTACGAGCAGTACTTC. Encoded protein: CASREQGRYEQYF.

This clone has only a few counts. It is unclear where the CDR3 begins or ends on the DNA, so no DNA is shown, and the CDR3 is as TCRdb lists it. This rearrangement joins TRBV29-1 to TRBJ1-5. Termini included, the CDR3 measures 12 amino acids. Germline V gene lookup returns CDR1 SQVTM and CDR2 ANQGSEA. The CDR3 region is CSVVSGPEAQHF.

V gene TRBV7-9 combines with J gene TRBJ2-1; 8 nucleotides line up with TRBD1. J gave up 3 bases and V 7 bases, and 5 bases lay outside the gene matches. The CDR3 loop spans 14 amino acids. CDR1 SEHNR and CDR2 FQNEAQ come from the germline V gene (reference sequence). The CDR3 is CASTQGQDYNEQFF. DNA for the CDR3: TGTGCCAGCACCCAGGGACAGGACTACAATGAGCAGTTCTTC.

The V gene is TRBV27, the J gene TRBJ2-7, with 9 bases fitting TRBD1. CDR1 and CDR2 (germline): MNHEY, SMNVEV (reference sequence). Germline trimming cut 3 bases from V and 6 bases from J; bases unmatched to any gene: 3. There are 13 residues in the CDR3. This CDR3 reads CASSLTGGGEQYF. CDR3 in DNA: TGTGCCAGCAGTTTGACAGGGGGTGGCGAGCAGTACTTC.